These T cell receptor beta chains were read from a single sample in a study of vaccination and CD4 T cells after COVID-19. These receptors' targets are unknown. A single record per CDR3 protein comes from TCRdb applying MiXCR to the PCR reads. The sample comprises over 20,000 distinct CDR3 sequences, about 48% of which are singletons, and over 3.5% rests with the top ten. Sequenced input: CD4+ T cells from blood, cultured in vitro. The source is a human donor who had recovered from COVID-19. The CDR3 runs from the conserved cysteine through the conserved F or W. The order of the fields is J gene, V gene, D gene, clone size, CDR3 DNA, CDR3 protein. D genes are given only for firm matches. A row's size may be missing; if present it is once, few, many or a size class.

>TRBJ1-3|TRBV10-3|TRBD1|NA
TGTGCCATCAGCGGGACAGGTCCACAAGTCTCTGGAAACACCATATATTTT
CAISGTGPQVSGNTIYF
>TRBJ2-2|TRBV12-3/TRBV12-4|TRBD2|NA
TGTGCCAGCAGTTGGCGGGAGGACGGGGAGCTGTTTTTT
CASSWREDGELFF
>TRBJ1-6|TRBV6-1|NA|NA
TGTGCCAGCAGTGCCAGGGATTCAGATAATTCACCCCTCCACTTT
CASSARDSDNSPLHF
>TRBJ1-1|TRBV5-4|TRBD1|NA
TGTGCCAGCAGCTGGGGGGGACAGGCCACTGAAGCTTTCTTT
CASSWGGQATEAFF
>TRBJ1-3|TRBV10-3|NA|NA
TGTGCCATCAACCAGGAATCTGGAAACACCATATATTTT
CAINQESGNTIYF
>TRBJ1-2|TRBV19|TRBD1|NA
TGTGCCAGTAGTTCTCCGGGACAGGGCTACTATGGCTACACCTTC
CASSSPGQGYYGYTF
>TRBJ2-7|TRBV7-9|TRBD2|NA
TGTGCCAGCAGCGGGGGACTAGCGGGACCCCCCTACGAGCAGTACTTC
CASSGGLAGPPYEQYF
>TRBJ1-1|TRBV5-3|TRBD1|medium-sized
TGTGCCAGAAGCTACGGGGGACAGGCCTTCCCTGAAGCTTTCTTT
CARSYGGQAFPEAFF
>TRBJ1-4|TRBV28|NA|few
TGTGCCAGCAGTTCCTTGAGGGGGGTAGGGGAAAAACTGTTTTTT
CASSSLRGVGEKLFF
>TRBJ2-2|TRBV9|NA|NA
TGTGCCAGCAGCATACTGCAGGGAACCGGGGAGCTGTTTTTT
CASSILQGTGELFF
>TRBJ1-1|TRBV7-3|TRBD1|NA
TGTGCCAGCAGCCTCGGACAGGGGAGCACTGAAGCTTTCTTT
CASSLGQGSTEAFF
>TRBJ1-5|TRBV6-1|NA|NA
TGTGCCTCTAGGCGGCGGCCTGGGGAGCCCCAGCATTTT
CASRRRPGEPQHF
>TRBJ1-3|TRBV7-6|NA|once
TGTGCCAGCAGCCCCGGACCGGGAAACACCATATATTTT
CASSPGPGNTIYF
>TRBJ2-1|TRBV6-1|TRBD2|NA
TGTGCCAGCAGTGAATTTGTGGTAGCGGGAGCCCTCGGGGATGAGCAGTTCTTC
CASSEFVVAGALGDEQFF
>TRBJ2-2|TRBV25-1|TRBD1|NA
TGTGCCAGCAGGGACAGGGCCGCCGGGGAGCTGTTTTTT
CASRDRAAGELFF
>TRBJ1-2|TRBV24-1|NA|NA
TGTGCCACCAGTGATCCGCATTATGGCTACACCTTC
CATSDPHYGYTF
>TRBJ1-1|TRBV7-2|TRBD1|NA
TGTGCCAGCAGCTTAGCGGTAGTACAGGGGGGGCCTGAAGCTTTCTTT
CASSLAVVQGGPEAFF
>TRBJ1-1|TRBV10-1|NA|few
TGCGCCAGCAGTGAATCGGGTGGGAACACTGAAGCTTTCTTT
CASSESGGNTEAFF
>TRBJ1-5|TRBV19|NA|NA
TGTGCCAGTAGTCAACCCCAACGGGGCGCGAGTAGGTTTCAGCCCCAGCATTTT
CASSQPQRGASRFQPQHF
>TRBJ2-3|TRBV6-1|NA|few
TGTGCCACCCGAATTGCGACTAGGACAGATACGCAGTATTTT
CATRIATRTDTQYF